One sample yielded the 25 T cell receptor beta chains listed below, sequenced in a study of T cells in localized non-small cell lung cancer. Only in-frame clones appear in the TCRdb table, and some are missing; sequencing was by immunoSEQ multiplex PCR. The top ten hold approximately 15% of the sample, which has 950 to 1,500 clones, roughly 23% seen once. Material: normal lung tissue next to the tumor, obtained before any cancer treatment. These receptors all stem from a woman aged 35-70 years with stage I squamous cell lung carcinoma.

The V call is TRBV19, the J call TRBJ1-4; D remains ambiguous. The CDR3 has 15 amino acids. V was clipped by 3 bases and J by 2 bases, with 10 bases between them. The germline CDR1 and CDR2 sequences are LNHDA and SQIVND (reference sequence). The CDR3 DNA is TGTGCCAGTAGTATCCGTCCGGGGACTAATGAAAAACTGTTTTTT. As protein: CASSIRPGTNEKLFF.

This clone was picked up a small number of times. J is TRBJ1-2 and V is TRBV9; 7 bases align to TRBD1. CDR3 length: 14 amino acids. The germline V gene has CDR1 SGDLS and CDR2 YYNGEE. With 5 bases clipped from V and 1 base from J, the junction kept 5 bases outside the gene matches. The CDR3 DNA reads as TGTGCCAGCAGTGAATGGGACAGTAACTATGGCTACACCTTC. This translates into CASSEWDSNYGYTF.

The J gene is TRBJ2-1, the V gene TRBV6-8, with 7 positions matching TRBD2. Germline V gene sequence: CDR1 MNHGY, CDR2 SAAAGT. The CDR3 covers 20 residues. The ends lost 2 bases at V and 0 bases at J; junction bases unmatched: 16. The CDR3 loop reads CASSYPGEGQAASSYNEQFF. The CDR3 coding sequence is TGTGCCAGCAGTTACCCGGGGGAGGGTCAAGCGGCAAGCTCCTACAATGAGCAGTTCTTC.

This clone was picked up a small number of times. This sequence joins TRBV11-3 and TRBJ2-5; no clear D gene. Germline-derived CDR1 and CDR2 are SGHNT and YENEEA. The length of the CDR3 is 14 residues. V was trimmed by 5 bases and J by 5 bases, leaving 15 bases between them. CDR3 bases: TGTGCCAGCAGCCCGGCCTCGCCCAGGGAGACCCAGTACTTC. This sequence encodes CASSPASPRETQYF.

The chain combines TRBV1 with TRBJ2-1; TRBD2 is the table's D call, not checked against the DNA. TRBV1 is a pseudogene locus. This CDR3 spans 16 amino acids. The CDR3 nucleotides are TGCGCCAGCAGCCAAGATATAGGGGGGGTATACAATGAGCAGTTCTTC. Its translation: CASSQDIGGVYNEQFF.

This clone was picked up a small number of times. The CDR3: CASRIDRDREAFF. CDR3 sequence (DNA): TGCGCCAGCAGAATTGACAGGGACCGTGAAGCTTTCTTT. The J gene is TRBJ1-1, the V gene TRBV23-1; 7 nucleotides match TRBD1. TRBV23-1 is classed as an ORF, of uncertain function. The CDR3 is 13 amino acids. The ends lost 6 bases at V and 7 bases at J; junction bases unmatched: 8.

This clone showed up just a few times. The chain carries TRBV10-3 and TRBJ2-7, with D uncertain. Trimming took off 2 bases at V and 4 bases at J, with 6 bases between the two ends. From germline, CDR1 is ENHRY and CDR2 SYGVKD. This CDR3 comprises 12 residues. The CDR3 protein is CAISEGEYEQYF. DNA of the CDR3: TGTGCCATCAGTGAGGGGGAATACGAGCAGTACTTC.

This clone is categorized as large. The CDR3 here is CASSLHPRSEAFF. As DNA, the CDR3 is TGTGCCAGCAGTCTCCATCCTCGGTCTGAAGCTTTCTTT. V usage is TRBV6-8 and J usage is TRBJ1-1; D is unclear. CDR1 MNHGY and CDR2 SAAAGT come from the germline V gene. The V end was cut by 5 bases, the J end by 6 bases, with 13 bases between. The CDR3 is 13 residues long.

This clone is large (0.1 to 1%). The J gene is TRBJ2-3, the V gene TRBV6-8; 10 nucleotides match TRBD1. Germline loops: CDR1 MNHGY, CDR2 SAAAGT. The CDR3 totals 16 residues. The V segment lost 5 bases and the J segment 6 bases; nucleotides outside the gene matches: 11. The CDR3: CASSLGQGRVGDTQYF. DNA for the CDR3: TGTGCCAGCAGTCTGGGACAGGGGAGAGTTGGGGATACGCAGTATTTT.

This clone was observed a few times. The chain is built from TRBV9 and TRBJ1-6; D unclear. CDR1 SGDLS and CDR2 YYNGEE come from the germline V gene. CDR3 size: 14 residues. V was cut by 4 bases and J by 8 bases, with 13 bases left in between. The CDR3 DNA reads TGTGCCAGCAGCCCCGTGGGGTCGTATTCACCCCTCCACTTT. This encodes CASSPVGSYSPLHF.

The chain links TRBV19 to TRBJ2-7, with 7 bases that match TRBD1. J lost 5 bases, V lost 3 bases, and 4 bases had no gene match. The germline V gene has CDR1 LNHDA and CDR2 SQIVND (reference sequence). This CDR3 has 13 residues. In nucleotides, the CDR3 is TGTGCCAGTAGTATCAAACAGGGGAACGAGCAGTACTTC. Encoded protein: CASSIKQGNEQYF.

V gene TRBV30 combines with J gene TRBJ2-1; D not resolved. The CDR3 covers 11 residues. V was clipped by 1 base and J by 4 bases, with 2 bases between them. CDR1 and CDR2 from the germline V gene are GTSNPN and SVGIG (reference sequence). CDR3 nucleotide sequence: TGTGCCTGGAGTGAATACAATGAGCAGTTCTTC. Amino acid sequence: CAWSEYNEQFF.

This clone has just a few counts. The chain has TRBV11-3 and TRBJ1-2; TRBD1 is a possible D gene (5 bases). V was cut by 3 bases and J by 4 bases, with 15 bases left in between. Germline lookup yields CDR1 SGHNT and CDR2 YENEEA. The length of the CDR3 is 15 residues. For the CDR3, the DNA is TGTGCCAGCAGCTTGGTACAGGACCCAGGCTATGGCTACACCTTC. Translated: CASSLVQDPGYGYTF.

The rearrangement links TRBV5-1 to TRBJ2-3, with 9 bases fitting TRBD2. The length of the CDR3 is 17 residues. V dropped 0 bases and J dropped 0; count of bases not matched to a gene: 5. The germline V gene has CDR1 SGHRS and CDR2 YFSETQ. CDR3 loop: CASSLEASGVSTDTQYF. CDR3 DNA: TGCGCCAGCAGCTTGGAGGCTAGCGGGGTTAGCACAGATACGCAGTATTTT.

The rearrangement uses TRBV6-8 and TRBJ2-7; tentatively, D is TRBD2 (6 bases). The CDR3 runs 15 residues. CDR1 and CDR2 from the germline V gene are MNHGY and SAAAGT. Trimming shortened V by 0 bases and J by 6 bases, and 15 bases separated the two germline ends. CDR3 in amino acids: CASSYSPDRGLEQYF. Written as DNA, the CDR3 is TGTGCCAGCAGTTACTCGCCAGATCGGGGACTCGAGCAGTACTTC.

J is TRBJ2-7 and V is TRBV18; D is unresolved. Germline V gene data show CDR1 as KGHSH and CDR2 as LQKENI. The CDR3 length is 12 residues. The V end lost 6 bases, the J end lost 4 bases, and 10 bases lay between the germline ends. The CDR3 nucleotides are TGTGCCAGCTCCCCCTATACTTACGAGCAGTACTTC. It specifies CASSPYTYEQYF.

The chain carries TRBV4-1 and TRBJ2-7; TRBD1 aligns across 8 bases. The trim removed 4 bases at V and 3 bases at J, leaving 8 bases unmatched. This CDR3 is 15 amino acids long. From germline, CDR1 is MGHRA and CDR2 YSYEKL. Written as DNA, the CDR3 is TGCGCCAGCAGCCGAGGACAGGGTGACATCTACGAGCAGTACTTC. This translates into CASSRGQGDIYEQYF.

This clone was counted between two and nine times. The genes are TRBV29-1 and TRBJ2-7; D ambiguous. The germline gives CDR1 SQVTM, CDR2 ANQGSEA. The CDR3 spans 12 residues. Trimming shortened V by 7 bases and J by 6 bases, and 16 bases separated the two germline ends. The CDR3 protein is CSARAQRGEQYF. The CDR3 nucleotides read TGCAGCGCCCGGGCCCAACGAGGCGAGCAGTACTTC.

The rearrangement uses TRBV28 and TRBJ2-7; a weak D match, TRBD2 (6 bases). This CDR3 region has 15 residues. Germline loops: CDR1 MDHEN, CDR2 SYDVKM. V was shortened by 5 bases and J by 0 bases, with 14 bases between the two germline ends. Written as DNA, the CDR3 is TGTGCCAGCAGTGTCCCGGGACTGGGCTCCTACGAGCAGTACTTC. This encodes CASSVPGLGSYEQYF.

The genes are TRBV5-1 and TRBJ2-7; TRBD2 matches 8 bases. The V gene's germline CDR1 is SGHRS and CDR2 YFSETQ. V gave up 4 bases and J gave up 0 bases; unmatched junction bases: 3. This CDR3 spans 14 amino acids. The CDR3 reads CASSLSGSSYEQYF. The CDR3 nucleotides are TGCGCCAGCAGCCTAAGCGGGAGCTCCTACGAGCAGTACTTC.

This clone was seen more than once but under ten times. CDR3 in DNA: TGTGCCAGCAGTTTAAGGGTTCCTTACAATGAGCAGTTCTTC. Its translation: CASSLRVPYNEQFF. The chain carries TRBV6-8 and TRBJ2-1; no reliable D call. The V gene lost 4 bases and the J gene lost 4 bases, with 11 bases spanning the gap. This CDR3 has 14 residues. Per germline, CDR1 MNHGY and CDR2 SAAAGT.

The gene calls are TRBV9 and TRBJ2-1, with 7 bases identical to TRBD2. V lost 5 bases to trimming and J lost 2 bases; unmatched junction nucleotides: 7. Per germline, CDR1 SGDLS and CDR2 YYNGEE. The CDR3 has 15 amino acids. CDR3 amino acids: CASSAREGTYNEQFF. Here the CDR3 DNA reads TGTGCCAGCAGTGCAAGGGAGGGGACCTACAATGAGCAGTTCTTC.

This clone was observed a handful of times. This chain links TRBV9 with TRBJ2-1, with 11 nucleotides matching TRBD2. The germline gives CDR1 SGDLS, CDR2 YYNGEE. The CDR3 contains 15 residues. Germline trimming cut 0 bases from V and 8 bases from J; bases unmatched to any gene: 4. In nucleotides, the CDR3 is TGTGCCAGCAGCGTAGTAACTAGCGGGAGCTATGAGCAGTTCTTC. This encodes CASSVVTSGSYEQFF.

This rearrangement joins TRBV28 to TRBJ2-5; the match to TRBD1 covers 8 bases. Germline CDR1 is MDHEN and CDR2 is SYDVKM. Trimming at V came to 7 bases and at J to 5 bases, leaving 9 bases not matched to a gene. The CDR3 is made up of 14 amino acids. CDR3 DNA sequence: TGTGCCAGCACTCGACAGGGGATAGGGGAGACCCAGTACTTC. It is translated as CASTRQGIGETQYF.

There are a few counts of this clone. This chain joins TRBV11-3 and TRBJ2-3; D is undetermined. Germline CDR1 and CDR2: SGHNT and YENEEA. The V gene lost 2 bases and the J gene lost 0 bases, with 6 bases spanning the gap. The CDR3 sequence is 14 residues long. The CDR3 loop reads CASSLTSSTDTQYF. Written as DNA, the CDR3 is TGTGCCAGCAGCTTAACAAGTAGCACAGATACGCAGTATTTT. Using reference TRBV11-3 and TRBJ2-3 for the parts outside the CDR3, the full variable domain is EAGVVQSPRYKIIEKKQPVAFWCNPISGHNTLYWYLQNLGQGPELLIRYENEEAVDDSQLPKDRFSAERLKGVDSTLKIQPAELGDSAVYLCASSLTSSTDTQYFGPGTRLTVL.